Following are 26 T cell receptor beta chains from one sample sequenced in a study of T cells in localized non-small cell lung cancer. The data were produced by immunoSEQ multiplex PCR, yet TCRdb's version contains in-frame clones alone and is incomplete. The top ten hold under 6% of the sample, which has fewer than 35,000 clones, about 91% seen once. The sample here was PBMCs, taken before any cancer treatment. All receptors come from a man between 40 and 75 years old with stage II lung adenocarcinoma.

This chain uses TRBV2 with TRBJ2-4; no definite D call. V lost 7 bases, J lost 4 bases, and 17 bases lay in between. The germline CDR1 and CDR2 sequences are SNHLY and FYNNEI. The CDR3 has 15 amino acids. CDR3 coding DNA: TGTGCCAGCACCCCTCCCGCCCCACGGAAAAACATTCAGTACTTC. Protein: CASTPPAPRKNIQYF.

The V and J genes are TRBV6-1 and TRBJ1-3; D uncertain. The V end was cut by 4 bases, the J end by 0 bases, with 10 bases between. Germline CDR1 is MNHNS and CDR2 is SASEGT. The CDR3 runs 15 residues. CDR3 region: CASSGMGFSGNTIYF. The CDR3 DNA follows: TGTGCCAGCAGTGGTATGGGTTTCTCTGGAAACACCATATATTTT.

Only one count was recorded for this clone. The rearrangement uses TRBV9 and TRBJ2-1; 8 bases are a match to TRBD2. CDR3 length: 15 residues. Germline CDR1 and CDR2: SGDLS and YYNGEE. The J segment lost 5 bases and the V segment lost 2 bases, leaving 6 bases of the junction unmatched. The CDR3 region has the DNA TGTGCCAGCAGCGTGGGAGCGGGGGCGCACAATGAGCAGTTCTTC. As protein: CASSVGAGAHNEQFF.

This chain links TRBV7-2 with TRBJ2-3; no clear D gene. The CDR3 totals 17 residues. The V end lost 5 bases, the J end lost 1 base, and 19 bases lay between the germline ends. The germline V gene has CDR1 SGHTA and CDR2 FQGNSA. Written as DNA, the CDR3 is TGTGCCAGCAGCCTGGGTTTGTTGGGATTCCGCACAGATACGCAGTATTTT. Translating it yields CASSLGLLGFRTDTQYF.

J is TRBJ1-1 and V is TRBV28; 8 positions agree with TRBD1. CDR3 length: 19 residues. V lost 3 bases, J lost 5 bases, and 20 bases stayed unmatched. The germline V gene encodes CDR1 MDHEN and CDR2 SYDVKM. The CDR3 nucleotides read TGTGCCAGCAGTTTTTCTTCCAGGCGGAACAGGGGGTTGGGTACTGAAGCTTTCTTT. This translates into CASSFSSRRNRGLGTEAFF.

V and J are TRBV11-2 and TRBJ2-1; 9 bases map to TRBD1. This CDR3 is built from 16 residues. Germline CDR1 and CDR2: SGHAT and FQNNGV. The ends lost 4 bases at V and 1 base at J; junction bases unmatched: 5. CDR3 sequence reads: CASSSLGTGSYNEQFF. The DNA for the CDR3 is TGTGCCAGCAGCTCCCTGGGGACAGGGTCCTACAATGAGCAGTTCTTC.

For the CDR3, the DNA is TGTGCCAGCAGTTTAGACAGGGGGCTAACACAAGCTTTCTTT. This gives the protein CASSLDRGLTQAFF. This chain connects TRBV28 to TRBJ1-1; 10 nucleotides align to TRBD1. Trimming took 2 bases from V and 9 from J; bases not matched to a gene: 6. This CDR3 comprises 14 residues. The germline CDR1 and CDR2 sequences are MDHEN and SYDVKM.

The rearrangement links TRBV5-5 to TRBJ1-5; unclear D gene. CDR3 length equals 13 residues. The V end lost 4 bases, the J end lost 1 base, and 6 bases lay between the germline ends. From germline, CDR1 is SGHKS and CDR2 YYEKEE (reference sequence). The CDR3 sequence: CASSLYSNQPQHF. Here the CDR3 DNA reads TGTGCCAGCAGCCTTTACAGCAATCAGCCCCAGCATTTT.

The V gene is TRBV14, the J gene TRBJ2-5, with 8 bases aligning to TRBD2. The CDR3 runs to 20 residues. The V gene's germline CDR1 is SGHDN and CDR2 FVKESK. Trimming removed 0 bases from V and 1 base from J; junction bases left unmatched: 16. CDR3 loop: CASSQERSKREGIRQETQYF. CDR3 sequence (DNA): TGTGCCAGCAGCCAAGAGCGGTCTAAACGGGAGGGAATACGCCAAGAGACCCAGTACTTC.

This chain links TRBV5-3 with TRBJ2-2, with D possibly matching TRBD2 (6 bases). TRBV5-3 is an open reading frame, and its role is uncertain. This CDR3 has 12 amino acids. Trimming removed 4 bases at V and 6 bases at J, with 7 bases between. CDR3 sequence: CARSAGPGELFF. The CDR3 coding sequence is TGTGCCAGAAGCGCGGGGCCCGGGGAGCTGTTTTTT.

CDR3 amino acids: CASSSSLNTEAFF. Written as DNA, the CDR3 is TGTGCCAGCAGCTCTTCATTGAACACTGAAGCTTTCTTT. The rearrangement links TRBV9 to TRBJ1-1; no reliable D call. V lost 4 bases and J 0 bases, leaving 7 bases between the germline ends. Looked up from germline, CDR1 is SGDLS and CDR2 is YYNGEE. This CDR3 contains 13 residues.

The chain carries TRBV14 and TRBJ2-1; TRBD2 matches at 7 bases. Losses at the gene ends were 5 bases for V and 8 bases for J; bases not matched to a gene: 9. Per the germline V gene, CDR1 is SGHDN and CDR2 is FVKESK. The CDR3 has 14 residues. In nucleotides, the CDR3 is TGTGCCAGCAGCGAAATCGGGAGGTGGGATGAGCAGTTCTTC. Translation gives CASSEIGRWDEQFF.

The V and J genes are TRBV21-1 and TRBJ2-3. TRBV21-1 is shown as a pseudogene. The CDR3 consists of 17 residues. The CDR3 DNA reads as TGTGCCAGCAGCAAAGGCAGTGCGAGCACGAACCACGATACGCAGTATTTT. Translation: CASSKGSASTNHDTQYF.

V gene TRBV11-2 combines with J gene TRBJ2-1; 7 bases are a match to TRBD2. CDR3 length: 14 amino acids. J gave up 6 bases and V 1 base, and 3 bases lay outside the gene matches. CDR1 and CDR2 from the germline V gene are SGHAT and FQNNGV. The CDR3 DNA follows: TGTGCCAGCAGCTTAGCAGCTAGCGGCAATGAGCAGTTCTTC. This sequence encodes CASSLAASGNEQFF.

V usage is TRBV5-1 and J usage is TRBJ2-4; a weak D match, TRBD1 (5 bases). This CDR3 comprises 15 residues. Per the germline V gene, CDR1 is SGHRS and CDR2 is YFSETQ. Trimming removed 0 bases at V and 9 bases at J, with 16 bases between. The CDR3 coding sequence is TGCGCCAGCAGCTTGGGGGGCGGAGTCGGTCGCATTCAGTACTTC. Translating gives CASSLGGGVGRIQYF.

The chain uses TRBV6-9 and TRBJ2-7, with D possibly being TRBD1 (6 bases). From germline, CDR1 is MNHGY and CDR2 SVAAGI. V shed 3 bases and J shed 5 bases, with 11 bases lying between them. The CDR3 extends over 13 amino acids. CDR3 coding DNA: TGTGCCAGCAGTTACTTGGACAGCAACGAGCAGTACTTC. Translating it yields CASSYLDSNEQYF.

The genes are TRBV19 and TRBJ2-6, with TRBD1 matching 10 bases. The CDR3 contains 18 residues. CDR1 and CDR2 from the germline V gene are LNHDA and SQIVND (reference sequence). V was clipped by 4 bases and J by 0 bases; unmatched bases: 6. For the CDR3, the DNA is TGTGCCAGTAGTACTCGGACAGGGGGACCCTCTGGGGCCAACGTCCTGACTTTC. This translates into CASSTRTGGPSGANVLTF.

The CDR3 nucleotides read TGCGCCAGCACCCCCGGGGGGGACGAAAAACTGTTTTTT. Protein product: CASTPGGDEKLFF. This rearrangement joins TRBV4-1 to TRBJ1-4; D may be TRBD1 (5 bases). Trimming left V 7 bases short and J 8 bases short, with 14 bases between. Germline CDR1 reads MGHRA; CDR2 reads YSYEKL. The CDR3 has 13 amino acids.

The CDR3 protein is CASSFRGPGGMTEAFF. DNA of the CDR3: TGTGCCAGCAGTTTCAGGGGTCCGGGAGGTATGACTGAAGCTTTCTTT. The chain carries TRBV28 and TRBJ1-1; D might be TRBD1 (6 bases). CDR3 size: 16 residues. Germline CDR1 MDHEN, CDR2 SYDVKM. Trimming cost V 3 bases and J 5 bases, with 19 bases left between them.

The chain couples TRBV7-6 to TRBJ2-6; 7 positions agree with TRBD1. This CDR3 has 18 amino acids. Germline values: CDR1 SGHVS, CDR2 FNYEAQ. V was clipped by 5 bases and J by 0 bases; unmatched bases: 10. The CDR3 bases are TGTGCCAGCAGCCCTGGACAGGCGCGGATCTCTGGGGCCAACGTCCTGACTTTC. Translation gives CASSPGQARISGANVLTF.

The chain employs TRBV28 and TRBJ2-4; weak D call: TRBD2 (6 bases). Trimming shortened V by 6 bases and J by 2 bases, and 32 bases separated the two germline ends. This CDR3 has 21 residues. CDR1 is MDHEN and CDR2 is SYDVKM in the germline V gene. The CDR3 loop reads CASSQDHWRGSGDATKNIQYF. The CDR3 DNA reads TGTGCCAGCAGCCAAGATCACTGGAGGGGAAGTGGTGATGCGACCAAAAACATTCAGTACTTC.

CDR3 coding DNA: TGTGCCAGCAGCTCAATCACAGGGATCGGGCCCGGGGAGCTGTTTTTT. Its protein is CASSSITGIGPGELFF. The V call is TRBV5-8, the J call TRBJ2-2, with D perhaps TRBD1 (6 bases). Germline CDR1 and CDR2: SGHTS and YDEGEE. The V gene lost 3 bases and the J gene lost 6 bases, with 18 bases spanning the gap. The CDR3 runs to 16 residues. Using reference TRBV5-8 and TRBJ2-2 for the parts outside the CDR3, the full variable domain is EAGVTQSPTHLIKTRGQQATLRCSPISGHTSVYWYQQALGLGLQFLLWYDEGEERNRGNFPPRFSGRQFPNYSSELNVNALELEDSALYLCASSSITGIGPGELFFGEGSRLTVL.

Only a few counts were recorded for this clone. The chain employs TRBV19 and TRBJ1-2; D might be TRBD1 (5 bases). Germline lookup yields CDR1 LNHDA and CDR2 SQIVND (reference sequence). The CDR3 has 15 amino acids. Trimming stripped 3 bases from V and 5 bases from J, with 16 bases between. DNA of the CDR3: TGTGCCAGTAGTATCTCGATCCAGGGATGGTATGGCTACACCTTC. Protein sequence: CASSISIQGWYGYTF.

This chain uses TRBV5-1 with TRBJ2-7; perhaps TRBD2 as D (5 bases). The CDR3 loop spans 15 amino acids. Trimming removed 4 bases at V and 1 base at J, with 15 bases between. The germline gives CDR1 SGHRS, CDR2 YFSETQ. In nucleotides, the CDR3 is TGCGCCAGCAGCCTTCTTCCATGGAGGTCCTACGAGCAGTACTTC. Its protein product is CASSLLPWRSYEQYF.

J is TRBJ2-1 and V is TRBV4-2; 11 positions agree with TRBD2. V shed 3 bases, J shed 8 bases, and the junction held 6 bases outside the gene matches. Germline V CDR1 and CDR2: LGHNA, YNFKEQ. The CDR3 covers 15 residues. The CDR3 reads CASSHRLAGTDEQFF. The CDR3 DNA reads TGTGCCAGCAGCCACCGACTAGCGGGGACGGATGAGCAGTTCTTC.

The gene calls are TRBV7-9 and TRBJ2-1, with TRBD1 as a possible D gene (6 bases). CDR1 and CDR2 from the germline V gene are SEHNR and FQNEAQ (reference sequence). V shed 1 base and J shed 0 bases, with 10 bases lying between them. The CDR3 totals 16 residues. In DNA form, the CDR3 reads TGTGCCAGCAGCTTAGGGGGGCTTCCCTCCTACAATGAGCAGTTCTTC. Translating it yields CASSLGGLPSYNEQFF.